These 26 T cell receptor beta chains originate from one sample sequenced in a study of CD8 T cells in Susac syndrome. RNA in amounts of roughly 0.5 to 1 ug was reverse transcribed with random hexamers. TCRdb ran MiXCR on the immunoSEQ multiplex PCR reads and lists one entry per CDR3 protein. The data hold 110,000 to 150,000 distinct CDR3 sequences, with around 95% observed a single time. Source material: CD4+ T cells from PBMCs. All receptors derive from a human donor with Susac syndrome.

The J gene is TRBJ1-6, the V gene TRBV12-3 or TRBV12-4; D is perhaps TRBD1 (6 bases). The CDR3 length is 14 residues. V was pared by 5 bases and J by 5 bases, with 10 bases between. The CDR3 DNA reads TGTGCCAGCAGTCCCGGGACAAATAATTCACCCCTCCACTTT. Amino acids: CASSPGTNNSPLHF.

The chain uses TRBV18 and TRBJ2-3; 8 nucleotides align to TRBD2. This CDR3 comprises 19 residues. J was trimmed by 5 bases and V by 1 base; bases with no gene match: 17. Germline lookup yields CDR1 KGHSH and CDR2 LQKENI. The CDR3 sequence: CASSPLSGSKMGHRDTQYF. The CDR3 DNA follows: TGTGCCAGCTCACCACTAAGCGGGAGTAAGATGGGTCACAGAGATACGCAGTATTTT.

This clonotype was observed once. The J gene is TRBJ2-7, the V gene TRBV20-1, with a tentative D call TRBD1 (6 bases). There are 15 residues in the CDR3. Germline values: CDR1 DFQATT, CDR2 SNEGSKA (reference sequence). The V end lost 0 bases, the J end lost 0 bases, and 12 bases lay between the germline ends. CDR3 protein: CSARDPRGSSYEQYF. DNA for the CDR3: TGCAGTGCTAGAGATCCCAGGGGAAGCTCCTACGAGCAGTACTTC.

This chain joins TRBV11-2 and TRBJ2-5; D is ambiguous. This CDR3 has 11 amino acids. Germline V gene data show CDR1 as SGHAT and CDR2 as FQNNGV. Trimming shortened V by 4 bases and J by 7 bases, and 7 bases separated the two germline ends. DNA of the CDR3: TGTGCCAGCAGCTCTCTGGCGACCCAGTACTTC. The encoded protein is CASSSLATQYF.

This rearrangement joins TRBV4-1 to TRBJ1-2; the D is unclear. This CDR3 region has 17 residues. V lost 0 bases, J lost 5 bases, and 19 bases lay in between. CDR1 is MGHRA, CDR2 YSYEKL, per germline. Here the CDR3 reads CASSQDLNRNAAYGYTF. The CDR3 DNA follows: TGCGCCAGCAGCCAAGATTTAAACCGGAATGCCGCGTATGGCTACACCTTC.

The CDR3 DNA follows: TGTGCCAGCAGTTTAGCGACACAGCCTAGTGAGCAGTTCTTC. It encodes CASSLATQPSEQFF. The rearrangement links TRBV12-3 or TRBV12-4 to TRBJ2-1; D gene uncertain. V was trimmed by 0 bases and J by 9 bases, leaving 12 bases between them. The CDR3 has 14 residues.

The chain employs TRBV5-1 and TRBJ1-1; D uncertain. The CDR3 is 14 amino acids. Germline CDR1 is SGHRS and CDR2 is YFSETQ. V was pared by 6 bases and J by 1 base, with 13 bases between. The CDR3 loop reads CASNAETQNTEAFF. The CDR3 DNA is TGCGCCAGCAACGCGGAAACCCAGAACACTGAAGCTTTCTTT. The variable domain in full, completed from reference TRBV5-1 and TRBJ1-1, reads KAGVTQTPRYLIKTRGQQVTLSCSPISGHRSVSWYQQTPGQGLQFLFEYFSETQRNKGNFPGRFSGRQFSNSRSEMNVSTLELGDSALYLCASNAETQNTEAFFGQGTRLTVV.

The rearrangement uses TRBV20-1 and TRBJ2-1; TRBD2 matches at 10 bases. CDR3 size: 14 residues. CDR1 and CDR2 from the germline V gene are DFQATT and SNEGSKA (reference sequence). V lost 5 bases and J lost 4; bases outside the gene matches: 5. DNA for the CDR3: TGCAGTGCTTCCAGCGGGAGGGCGTACAATGAGCAGTTCTTC. Its protein is CSASSGRAYNEQFF.

This chain uses TRBV20-1 with TRBJ2-7, with a tentative D call TRBD2 (5 bases). Trimming cost V 2 bases and J 2 bases, with 10 bases left between them. The CDR3 totals 13 residues. Germline V CDR1 and CDR2: DFQATT, SNEGSKA (reference sequence). The CDR3 reads CSARRDGTYEQYF. CDR3 sequence (DNA): TGCAGTGCTAGACGTGACGGGACCTACGAGCAGTACTTC.

The chain is built from TRBV6-2 or TRBV6-3 and TRBJ2-3; tentative D call: TRBD2 (6 bases). Looked up from germline, CDR1 is MNHEY and CDR2 is SVGEGT. Deletions cut 7 bases from V and 6 bases from J, with 14 bases between. This CDR3 region has 13 residues. CDR3 residues: CASTQTSLDTQYF. Here the CDR3 DNA reads TGTGCCAGCACCCAGACTAGTTTGGATACGCAGTATTTT.

The J gene is TRBJ2-7, the V gene TRBV28; TRBD2 might be the D (5 bases). Germline V gene lookup returns CDR1 MDHEN and CDR2 SYDVKM. V lost 3 bases, J lost 0 bases, and 6 bases lay in between. The CDR3 is 13 residues long. This CDR3 reads CASSFGLSYEQYF. The CDR3 nucleotides read TGTGCCAGCAGTTTTGGACTCTCCTACGAGCAGTACTTC.

The chain uses TRBV3-1 and TRBJ2-7, with D uncertain. The CDR3 loop spans 12 amino acids. Germline V gene lookup returns CDR1 LGHDT and CDR2 YNNKEL (reference sequence). V was trimmed by 0 bases and J by 9 bases, leaving 9 bases between them. CDR3 sequence (DNA): TGTGCCAGCAGCCAAGAGTCGGCTAGGCAGTACTTC. Translated: CASSQESARQYF.

The genes are TRBV11-2 and TRBJ2-3, with TRBD2 matching over 10 bases. The germline CDR1 and CDR2 sequences are SGHAT and FQNNGV. The CDR3 is made up of 15 amino acids. Unmatched junction bases numbered 3, after V lost 2 bases and J lost 4 bases. The CDR3 coding sequence is TGTGCCAGCAGCTTAATAGCGGGGGGATCAGATACGCAGTATTTT. This translates into CASSLIAGGSDTQYF.

V is TRBV29-1 and J is TRBJ2-3, with D perhaps TRBD2 (5 bases). The CDR3 is made up of 12 amino acids. V gave up 3 bases and J gave up 3 bases, with 7 bases separating them. Germline V CDR1 and CDR2: SQVTM, ANQGSEA. CDR3 sequence reads: CSVDPGTDTQYF. CDR3 bases: TGCAGCGTTGACCCGGGAACAGATACGCAGTATTTT.

This clonotype has a single count. The chain is built from TRBV11-2 and TRBJ1-2; D possibly corresponds to TRBD1 (6 bases). V lost 0 bases and J lost 8, with 19 bases in between. The CDR3 runs 16 residues. From germline, CDR1 is SGHAT and CDR2 FQNNGV. CDR3 region: CASSLDPQQGRAGYTF. The CDR3 bases are TGTGCCAGCAGCTTAGATCCTCAACAGGGACGGGCGGGCTACACCTTC. The whole variable domain, filled in from reference TRBV11-2 and TRBJ1-2, reads EAGVAQSPRYKIIEKRQSVAFWCNPISGHATLYWYQQILGQGPKLLIQFQNNGVVDDSQLPKDRFSAERLKGVDSTLKIQPAKLEDSAVYLCASSLDPQQGRAGYTFGSGTRLTVV.

V usage is TRBV20-1 and J usage is TRBJ1-4, with no clear D. In germline, CDR1 is DFQATT, CDR2 SNEGSKA (reference sequence). There are 12 residues in the CDR3. The V and J ends lost 6 bases and 8 bases respectively, with 13 bases between them. CDR3 protein: CSAMGRGEKLFF. CDR3 in DNA: TGCAGTGCCATGGGCCGAGGGGAAAAACTGTTTTTT.

The V call is TRBV11-2, the J call TRBJ2-5; D gene uncertain. CDR1 SGHAT and CDR2 FQNNGV come from the germline V gene. The CDR3 has 13 amino acids. Trimming took off 0 bases at V and 5 bases at J, with 7 bases between the two ends. CDR3 bases: TGTGCCAGCAGCTTAGATGGGTGGGAGACCCAGTACTTC. Translated, it gives CASSLDGWETQYF.

The chain carries TRBV18 and TRBJ2-1; 10 bases line up with TRBD2. This CDR3 contains 16 residues. The germline V gene encodes CDR1 KGHSH and CDR2 LQKENI. With V trimmed by 4 bases and J by 6 bases, 9 bases remained unmatched. The CDR3 DNA sequence: TGTGCCAGCTCACATTCCGGGACTAGCGTATTCAATGAGCAGTTCTTC. It is translated as CASSHSGTSVFNEQFF.

This chain links TRBV28 with TRBJ1-5; weak D call: TRBD1 (6 bases). CDR1 MDHEN and CDR2 SYDVKM come from the germline V gene. With 5 bases removed from V and 2 bases from J, the gap between germline ends came to 13 bases. The CDR3 consists of 15 residues. CDR3 coding DNA: TGTGCCAGCAGTCGTCACAGGGACGGCAATCAGCCCCAGCATTTT. Translating gives CASSRHRDGNQPQHF.

V is TRBV20-1 and J is TRBJ2-7, with 15 nucleotides matching TRBD2. With 6 bases clipped from V and 6 bases from J, the junction kept 9 bases outside the gene matches. Germline values: CDR1 DFQATT, CDR2 SNEGSKA (reference sequence). This CDR3 has 15 amino acids. The CDR3 is CSAPGTSGGPLEQYF. DNA for the CDR3: TGCAGTGCACCCGGGACTAGCGGGGGGCCCCTCGAGCAGTACTTC.

This clonotype appeared a few times. The rearrangement uses TRBV29-1 and TRBJ2-7, with 8 nucleotides matching TRBD2. The germline V gene encodes CDR1 SQVTM and CDR2 ANQGSEA. This CDR3 is built from 16 residues. The CDR3 nucleotides read TGCCCCCATAGCACAAGCGGGGGCCTCCTTTGGCACGAGCAGTACTTC. It yields the protein CPHSTSGGLLWHEQYF.

J is TRBJ2-6 and V is TRBV7-3; TRBD1 might be the D (6 bases). The V gene's germline CDR1 is SGHTA and CDR2 FQGTGA. The germline V and J ends were trimmed by 5 bases and 2 bases, with 13 bases remaining between them. There are 16 residues in the CDR3. The DNA for the CDR3 is TGTGCCAGCAGCCTACAGGGCCAGGCTGGGGCCAACGTCCTGACTTTC. Its translation is CASSLQGQAGANVLTF. Combining the CDR3 with reference TRBV7-3 and TRBJ2-6 gives the whole variable domain GAGVSQTPSNKVTEKGKYVELRCDPISGHTALYWYRQSLGQGPEFLIYFQGTGAADDSGLPNDRFFAVRPEGSVSTLKIQRTERGDSAVYLCASSLQGQAGANVLTFGAGSRLTVL.

The V and J genes are TRBV5-1 and TRBJ2-7, with a weak D call TRBD2 (5 bases). CDR3 size: 15 residues. Germline-derived CDR1 and CDR2 are SGHRS and YFSETQ. The V end lost 5 bases, the J end lost 2 bases, and 17 bases lay between the germline ends. DNA of the CDR3: TGCGCCAGCAGTCCTAGGACGGTCGGGACCTACGAGCAGTACTTC. Translating it yields CASSPRTVGTYEQYF.

J is TRBJ1-4 and V is TRBV25-1; D is ambiguous. V dropped 2 bases and J dropped 7 bases, with 14 bases sitting between them. The V gene's germline CDR1 is MGHDK and CDR2 SYGVNS. The CDR3 spans 15 residues. The CDR3 sequence is CASSEPLGVGEKLFF. CDR3 coding DNA: TGTGCCAGCAGTGAACCGCTTGGAGTGGGTGAAAAACTGTTTTTT.

The V and J genes are TRBV28 and TRBJ2-3, with no clear D. The CDR3 covers 12 residues. Trimming took off 10 bases at V and 3 bases at J, with 11 bases between the two ends. Germline loops: CDR1 MDHEN, CDR2 SYDVKM. The CDR3 loop is CATLSGTDTQYF. CDR3 in DNA: TGTGCCACCCTATCCGGGACAGATACGCAGTATTTT.

This chain links TRBV20-1 with TRBJ2-7, with a tentative D call TRBD2 (7 bases). Germline-derived CDR1 and CDR2 are DFQATT and SNEGSKA (reference sequence). Trimming pared 5 bases from V and 5 bases from J, leaving 19 bases between. The CDR3 loop spans 14 amino acids. The CDR3 is CSALRGGTSNEQYF. The CDR3 region has the DNA TGCAGTGCTCTTAGGGGGGGGACATCCAACGAGCAGTACTTC.